The 28 T cell receptor beta chains reported below all come from one sample, sequenced in a study of beta chain features in type 1 diabetes. Expressed TCRB transcripts got sequenced, as all isolated RNA was reverse transcribed. Sequenced by immunoSEQ multiplex PCR; TCRdb stores in-frame clones only, minus some. The table has roughly 610,000 clones, around 15% seen once; the top ten hold more than 0.08%. Material for sequencing was naive CD4+ T cells from blood. These receptor sequences come from a man between 18 and 29 years old in good health.

The chain uses TRBV7-9 and TRBJ2-5; D gene ambiguous. CDR1 and CDR2 (germline): SEHNR, FQNEAQ (reference sequence). V was shortened by 4 bases and J by 3 bases, with 12 bases between the two germline ends. The CDR3 contains 14 residues. CDR3 coding DNA: TGTGCCAGCAGCTCCCAAGTCCCAAAAGAGACCCAGTACTTC. Encoded protein: CASSSQVPKETQYF.

V gene TRBV7-2 combines with J gene TRBJ2-6; D not certain. V shed 1 base and J shed 0 bases, with 7 bases lying between them. The CDR3 contains 16 residues. Germline V gene lookup returns CDR1 SGHTA and CDR2 FQGNSA. CDR3 in DNA: TGTGCCAGCAGCTTAGAATGGAGCTCTGGGGCCAACGTCCTGACTTTC. This codes for CASSLEWSSGANVLTF. The full variable domain, completed using reference TRBV7-2 and TRBJ2-6, is GAGVSQSPSNKVTEKGKDVELRCDPISGHTALYWYRQSLGQGLEFLIYFQGNSAPDKSGLPSDRFSAERTGGSVSTLTIQRTQQEDSAVYLCASSLEWSSGANVLTFGAGSRLTVL.

CDR3: CASSHSGSYSYEQYF. The CDR3 DNA reads as TGCGCCAGCAGCCATAGCGGGAGCTACTCCTACGAGCAGTACTTC. The chain employs TRBV4-1 and TRBJ2-5; 9 bases match TRBD2. The J call may be in error: the DNA end matches TRBJ2-7 better. The germline gives CDR1 MGHRA, CDR2 YSYEKL. The CDR3 spans 15 residues.

This clone occurred a few times. The chain recombines TRBV14 with TRBJ2-5; 8 positions agree with TRBD2. The J segment lost 3 bases and the V segment lost 7 bases, leaving 16 bases of the junction unmatched. The CDR3 loop spans 17 amino acids. The germline gives CDR1 SGHDN, CDR2 FVKESK. CDR3 sequence: CASNQRVGTSGEETQYF. The CDR3 region has the DNA TGTGCCAGCAACCAGAGGGTTGGAACTAGCGGAGAAGAGACCCAGTACTTC.

This clone was seen a few times. The rearrangement links TRBV19 to TRBJ1-4, with D hard to call. V was pared by 5 bases and J by 3 bases, with 16 bases between. The CDR3 extends over 16 amino acids. Germline CDR1 reads LNHDA; CDR2 reads SQIVND (reference sequence). The CDR3 sequence: CASSSQRHKANEKLFF. The DNA for the CDR3 is TGTGCCAGTAGTTCACAACGACATAAAGCTAATGAAAAACTGTTTTTT. The full variable domain, completed using reference TRBV19 and TRBJ1-4, is DGGITQSPKYLFRKEGQNVTLSCEQNLNHDAMYWYRQDPGQGLRLIYYSQIVNDFQKGDIAEGYSVSREKKESFPLTVTSAQKNPTAFYLCASSSQRHKANEKLFFGSGTQLSVL.

The chain is built from TRBV7-2 and TRBJ2-7; TRBD1 matches 7 bases. This CDR3 is 15 amino acids long. The V gene end was trimmed by 2 bases and the J gene end by 2 bases; junction bases not matched to a gene: 6. Germline assignment: CDR1 SGHTA and CDR2 FQGNSA. The CDR3 DNA reads TGTGCCAGCAGCTTATTGCGACAGGGTCCCTACGAGCAGTACTTC. Its translation: CASSLLRQGPYEQYF.

This rearrangement joins TRBV4-3 to TRBJ2-7, with 7 bases identical to TRBD2. The CDR3 is made up of 17 amino acids. Germline V gene lookup returns CDR1 LGHNA and CDR2 YSLEER. V dropped 1 base and J dropped 0; count of bases not matched to a gene: 9. The DNA for the CDR3 is TGCGCCAGCAGCCAAGTTTGGGGCGGGGGATCCTCCTACGAGCAGTACTTC. It yields the protein CASSQVWGGGSSYEQYF.

This rearrangement joins TRBV11-2 to TRBJ1-1, with 11 bases aligning to TRBD1. The CDR3 extends over 14 amino acids. Germline V gene sequence: CDR1 SGHAT, CDR2 FQNNGV. J gave up 7 bases and V 6 bases, and 7 bases lay outside the gene matches. The CDR3 coding sequence is TGTGCCAGCAGAAGGACAGGGGGCACGGATGAAGCTTTCTTT. Protein sequence: CASRRTGGTDEAFF.

This clone was counted only a few times. V is TRBV5-6 and J is TRBJ1-2, with D possibly being TRBD1 (5 bases). Germline values: CDR1 SGHDT, CDR2 YYEEEE. The V and J ends lost 4 bases and 7 bases respectively, with 26 bases between them. The CDR3 has 17 amino acids. CDR3 amino acids: CASSLRFSQAAGGGYTF. The CDR3 DNA reads TGTGCCAGCAGCCTACGGTTTAGTCAAGCCGCTGGGGGTGGCTACACCTTC. The full variable domain, rest sourced from reference TRBV5-6 and TRBJ1-2, is DAGVTQSPTHLIKTRGQQVTLRCSPKSGHDTVSWYQQALGQGPQFIFQYYEEEERQRGNFPDRFSGHQFPNYSSELNVNALLLGDSALYLCASSLRFSQAAGGGYTFGSGTRLTVV.

This clone has only a few counts. The chain couples TRBV18 to TRBJ1-5, with D hard to call. Germline V gene lookup returns CDR1 KGHSH and CDR2 LQKENI. CDR3 length: 12 residues. V lost 6 bases, J lost 8 bases, and 11 bases lay in between. The CDR3 DNA reads TGTGCCAGCTCGGCCGTTAGGAAGCCCCAGCATTTT. Protein product: CASSAVRKPQHF.

J is TRBJ1-2 and V is TRBV7-8; D ambiguous. The CDR3 runs to 15 residues. The V end lost 0 bases, the J end lost 4 bases, and 12 bases lay between the germline ends. Germline V gene data show CDR1 as SGHVS and CDR2 as FQNEAQ. CDR3 sequence (DNA): TGTGCCAGCAGCTTAGCGCGTGGGGAGATCTATGGCTACACCTTC. Translation gives CASSLARGEIYGYTF.

V usage is TRBV11-3 and J usage is TRBJ2-7, with 7 bases matching TRBD1. Germline V lookup: CDR1 SGHNT, CDR2 YENEEA. With V trimmed by 1 base and J by 2 bases, 5 bases remained unmatched. CDR3 length: 15 residues. CDR3 protein: CASSLAPGQTYEQYF. Here the CDR3 DNA reads TGTGCCAGCAGCTTAGCTCCGGGACAGACCTACGAGCAGTACTTC.

The table lists this clone with a few counts. The rearrangement joins TRBV29-1 to TRBJ1-2; tentatively, D is TRBD1 (6 bases). The CDR3 has 13 amino acids. V lost 7 bases to trimming and J lost 4 bases, with 16 bases between them. Per the germline V gene, CDR1 is SQVTM and CDR2 is ANQGSEA. CDR3 protein: CSGRGHSSYGYTF. The CDR3 nucleotides are TGCAGCGGGCGGGGGCATTCTTCCTATGGCTACACCTTC.

The J gene is TRBJ2-1, the V gene TRBV28; possible D gene TRBD1, 6 bases. The CDR3 length is 14 residues. The germline V and J ends were trimmed by 5 bases and 6 bases, with 14 bases remaining between them. Germline V gene data show CDR1 as MDHEN and CDR2 as SYDVKM. CDR3 sequence: CASSGLGASNEQFF. In nucleotides, the CDR3 is TGTGCCAGCAGTGGCCTGGGGGCGAGCAATGAGCAGTTCTTC.

This chain uses TRBV7-2 with TRBJ1-1, with D possibly being TRBD1 (5 bases). Trimming left V 6 bases short and J 1 base short, with 15 bases between. Germline CDR1 reads SGHTA; CDR2 reads FQGNSA. The CDR3 covers 15 residues. The CDR3 nucleotides read TGTGCCAGCAGACTCCCGGGACGGCAGAACACTGAAGCTTTCTTT. Protein: CASRLPGRQNTEAFF.

The gene calls are TRBV4-1 and TRBJ2-5; D is ambiguous. Germline assignment: CDR1 MGHRA and CDR2 YSYEKL. CDR3 length: 12 residues. The CDR3 region has the DNA TGCGCTGCTATGGGCAGCAAAGAGACCCAGTACTTC. It translates to CAAMGSKETQYF.

Written as DNA, the CDR3 is TGCGCCAGCAGCTTCCCCAGTGTGGAGACCCAGTACTTC. It yields the protein CASSFPSVETQYF. The chain joins TRBV5-1 to TRBJ2-5; D gene uncertain. This CDR3 comprises 13 residues. Trimming took 2 bases from V and 5 from J, leaving 10 bases between them. Germline CDR1 and CDR2: SGHRS and YFSETQ. The variable domain in full, completed from reference TRBV5-1 and TRBJ2-5, reads KAGVTQTPRYLIKTRGQQVTLSCSPISGHRSVSWYQQTPGQGLQFLFEYFSETQRNKGNFPGRFSGRQFSNSRSEMNVSTLELGDSALYLCASSFPSVETQYFGPGTRLLVL.

This clone was seen a handful of times. The J gene is TRBJ1-1, the V gene TRBV7-2; 7 bases map to TRBD1. Trimming cost V 5 bases and J 1 base; bases outside gene matches: 4. The CDR3 totals 14 residues. Germline V CDR1 and CDR2: SGHTA, FQGNSA. The CDR3 nucleotides are TGTGCCAGCAGCGCGGACAGGAAGAACACTGAAGCTTTCTTT. Translation: CASSADRKNTEAFF.

This clone was counted between two and nine times. The J gene is TRBJ2-7, the V gene TRBV7-2; D is ambiguous. Germline V gives CDR1 SGHTA, CDR2 FQGNSA. The V end lost 4 bases, the J end lost 5 bases, and 30 bases lay between the germline ends. The CDR3 spans 19 residues. The CDR3 is CASSSTKGLLRETSDEQYF. Written as DNA, the CDR3 is TGTGCCAGCAGCTCCACTAAGGGCCTTCTAAGAGAGACGTCCGACGAGCAGTACTTC.

The chain joins TRBV11-2 to TRBJ2-1; D might be TRBD1 (8 bases). Germline V gives CDR1 SGHAT, CDR2 FQNNGV. The CDR3 covers 17 residues. With 6 bases removed from V and 9 bases from J, the gap between germline ends came to 27 bases. The CDR3 DNA reads as TGTGCCAGCAGGGATCTCGGATGGACAGGGCCGGGAGGTGAGCAGTTCTTC. Translated: CASRDLGWTGPGGEQFF.

This rearrangement joins TRBV29-1 to TRBJ2-2; D gene uncertain. Germline V gene lookup returns CDR1 SQVTM and CDR2 ANQGSEA. This CDR3 has 13 amino acids. The germline V and J ends were trimmed by 5 bases and 1 base, with 8 bases remaining between them. The CDR3 sequence: CSVFTVNTGELFF. DNA for the CDR3: TGCAGCGTTTTTACGGTGAACACCGGGGAGCTGTTTTTT.

In nucleotides, the CDR3 is TGTGCCAGCAGTTTATCCTTCCCTAAGGCGGACCCGGTCAATTCACCCCTCCACTTT. Protein: CASSLSFPKADPVNSPLHF. V and J are TRBV27 and TRBJ1-6; D is ambiguous. This CDR3 comprises 19 residues. Germline lookup yields CDR1 MNHEY and CDR2 SMNVEV (reference sequence). Trimming took off 0 bases at V and 7 bases at J, with 22 bases between the two ends.

This clone was detected only a few times. This chain links TRBV5-4 with TRBJ2-5; TRBD2 agrees at 14 bases. CDR3 length equals 15 residues. Germline lookup yields CDR1 SGHNT and CDR2 YYREEE (reference sequence). With 6 bases clipped from V and 1 base from J, the junction kept 2 bases outside the gene matches. CDR3 DNA sequence: TGTGCCAGCATCGGGACTAGCGGGAGCCAAGAGACCCAGTACTTC. Amino acid sequence: CASIGTSGSQETQYF.

This clone was observed a handful of times. The chain links TRBV27 to TRBJ2-3; 7 bases map to TRBD2. CDR1 is MNHEY, CDR2 SMNVEV, per germline (reference sequence). The length of the CDR3 is 16 residues. J was trimmed by 5 bases and V by 1 base; bases with no gene match: 9. The CDR3 here is CASSLYAASGGDTQYF. CDR3 in DNA: TGTGCCAGCAGTTTATATGCGGCCTCGGGAGGAGATACGCAGTATTTT.

This clone was seen a few times. The V gene is TRBV28, the J gene TRBJ2-1, with 9 bases matching TRBD1. V dropped 2 bases and J dropped 1; count of bases not matched to a gene: 9. The CDR3 has 18 amino acids. Germline V CDR1 and CDR2: MDHEN, SYDVKM. CDR3 amino acids: CASSLKSSGQGSYNEQFF. CDR3 nucleotide sequence: TGTGCCAGCAGTTTAAAGTCATCGGGACAGGGATCCTACAATGAGCAGTTCTTC. The entire variable domain, with the rest obtained from reference TRBV28 and TRBJ2-1, is as follows: DVKVTQSSRYLVKRTGEKVFLECVQDMDHENMFWYRQDPGLGLRLIYFSYDVKMKEKGDIPEGYSVSREKKERFSLILESASTNQTSMYLCASSLKSSGQGSYNEQFFGPGTRLTVL.

V is TRBV25-1 and J is TRBJ2-1; D gene unclear. The CDR3 is 15 amino acids. The germline gives CDR1 MGHDK, CDR2 SYGVNS. The V end lost 5 bases, the J end lost 4 bases, and 15 bases lay between the germline ends. CDR3 loop: CASSSQETIYNEQFF. CDR3 coding DNA: TGTGCCAGCAGTTCGCAGGAAACTATATACAATGAGCAGTTCTTC.

This clone has just a few counts. The genes are TRBV4-2 and TRBJ2-7; the D gene could be TRBD1 or TRBD2 (5 bases each). Germline CDR1 reads LGHNA; CDR2 reads YNFKEQ. This CDR3 has 17 amino acids. The V gene lost 1 base and the J gene lost 1 base, with 17 bases spanning the gap. The CDR3 sequence is CASSQVITGTVSYEQYF. The CDR3 DNA reads TGTGCCAGCAGCCAAGTGATTACTGGGACGGTATCCTACGAGCAGTACTTC.

Remarks on this clone: This same CDR3 is encoded by further DNA sequences in the sample. The rearrangement links TRBV18 to TRBJ2-3; a weak D match, TRBD2 (6 bases). V lost 3 bases and J lost 1, with 11 bases in between. The CDR3 spans 15 residues. Germline CDR1 KGHSH, CDR2 LQKENI. This chain's CDR3 is CASSPSRGGTDTQYF. The CDR3 region has the DNA TGTGCCAGCTCACCCAGTCGCGGGGGCACAGATACGCAGTATTTT.